These 26 T cell receptor beta chains were sequenced from one sample in a study of shared clonotypes between healthy human individuals. The protocol was immunoSEQ multiplex PCR, while the TCRdb copy is restricted to in-frame clones and leaves out a portion. The sample gives 2 million to 2.5 million clones, less than 95% of which show up once; roughly 0.34% is in the top ten. The sample comprised naive CD4+ T cells from PBMCs. Described subset: CD45RA+ positively selected. These receptors were collected from a man younger than 30 in good health. Some clones in this sample may be carry-over from other donors' samples.

The chain has TRBV10-3 and TRBJ2-2; TRBD2 might be the D (5 bases). The CDR3 spans 16 residues. V lost 1 base and J lost 1, with 10 bases in between. Germline assignment: CDR1 ENHRY and CDR2 SYGVKD. The CDR3 here is CAISEFGIGNTGELFF. CDR3 coding DNA: TGTGCCATCAGTGAGTTCGGGATAGGGAACACCGGGGAGCTGTTTTTT.

The rearrangement uses TRBV7-9 and TRBJ1-5, with D unclear. There are 17 residues in the CDR3. Trimming stripped 0 bases from V and 9 bases from J, with 21 bases between. Germline V gives CDR1 SEHNR, CDR2 FQNEAQ (reference sequence). This CDR3 reads CASSLAPLGRSDSPQHF. CDR3 in DNA: TGTGCCAGCAGCTTAGCCCCCCTGGGGAGGTCGGATTCGCCCCAGCATTTT.

This chain joins TRBV7-9 and TRBJ2-1; D is possibly TRBD1 (6 bases). This CDR3 spans 14 amino acids. V was pared by 5 bases and J by 5 bases, with 13 bases between. Germline V gene sequence: CDR1 SEHNR, CDR2 FQNEAQ (reference sequence). CDR3: CASSRQVAHNEQFF. The CDR3 coding sequence is TGTGCCAGCAGCCGACAGGTAGCCCACAATGAGCAGTTCTTC.

V usage is TRBV28 and J usage is TRBJ2-7; 12 bases agree with TRBD2. CDR3 length: 16 amino acids. Germline V gives CDR1 MDHEN, CDR2 SYDVKM. Trimming removed 7 bases from V and 7 bases from J; junction bases left unmatched: 14. CDR3 nucleotides: TGTGCCAGCATGTCCGGGGGAAGGACTAGCGGGACTGAGCAGTACTTC. Translating gives CASMSGGRTSGTEQYF.

The genes are TRBV29-1 and TRBJ2-3; 13 positions agree with TRBD2. Germline values: CDR1 SQVTM, CDR2 ANQGSEA. The V and J ends lost 7 bases and 2 bases, in that order; junction bases with no gene match: 6. The CDR3 sequence is 15 residues long. The CDR3 bases are TGCAGCGGTCTGGGACTAGCGGGATCCACAGATACGCAGTATTTT. Its translation: CSGLGLAGSTDTQYF.

This clone was picked up a small number of times. The J gene is TRBJ1-1, the V gene TRBV30, with D tentatively TRBD1 (6 bases). Trimming pared 0 bases from V and 5 bases from J, leaving 16 bases between. The CDR3 has 15 residues. Germline CDR1 reads GTSNPN; CDR2 reads SVGIG (reference sequence). The CDR3 here is CAWSVRWGRETEAFF. In DNA form, the CDR3 reads TGTGCCTGGAGTGTACGGTGGGGGCGCGAGACTGAAGCTTTCTTT.

V is TRBV11-2 and J is TRBJ1-1; maybe TRBD1 (5 bases). The CDR3 runs to 15 residues. Trimming stripped 6 bases from V and 1 base from J, with 15 bases between. Per germline, CDR1 SGHAT and CDR2 FQNNGV. CDR3 amino acids: CASRLRDVRNTEAFF. The CDR3 DNA sequence: TGTGCCAGCAGATTGAGGGACGTGAGGAACACTGAAGCTTTCTTT.

This clone has more than one count but fewer than ten. CDR3 nucleotide sequence: TGTGCCAGCAGCTTCCAGCGGACAGCCGTCTCCTATGGCTACACCTTC. This sequence encodes CASSFQRTAVSYGYTF. The V gene is TRBV7-8, the J gene TRBJ1-2; possible D gene TRBD1, 6 bases. The CDR3 length is 16 residues. Trimming took 3 bases from V and 4 from J, leaving 18 bases between them. Germline-derived CDR1 and CDR2 are SGHVS and FQNEAQ.

V usage is TRBV6-5 and J usage is TRBJ2-7; perhaps D is TRBD1 or TRBD2 (5 bases each). The V gene lost 4 bases and the J gene lost 8 bases, with 15 bases spanning the gap. This CDR3 spans 13 amino acids. In germline, CDR1 is MNHEY, CDR2 SVGAGI. CDR3 loop: CASSSGTASKQYF. DNA for the CDR3: TGTGCCAGCAGTTCCGGGACCGCATCTAAGCAGTACTTC.

The chain uses TRBV4-1 and TRBJ2-7, with 9 bases identical to TRBD2. Looked up from germline, CDR1 is MGHRA and CDR2 is YSYEKL. CDR3 length: 16 amino acids. The V and J ends lost 1 base and 2 bases, in that order; junction bases with no gene match: 6. The CDR3 DNA reads TGCGCCAGCAGCCAAGTCGTGACTAGCGGTGCCTACGAGCAGTACTTC. It is translated as CASSQVVTSGAYEQYF.

V usage is TRBV5-4 and J usage is TRBJ2-1, with no clear D. The CDR3 sequence is 14 residues long. V was clipped by 4 bases and J by 1 base, with 9 bases between them. Per germline, CDR1 SGHNT and CDR2 YYREEE (reference sequence). The CDR3 protein is CASSPGRSYNEQFF. The DNA for the CDR3 is TGTGCCAGCAGCCCAGGTAGATCCTACAATGAGCAGTTCTTC.

The gene calls are TRBV6-5 and TRBJ1-5; tentatively, D is TRBD1 (5 bases). Germline CDR1 and CDR2: MNHEY and SVGAGI. The CDR3 totals 15 residues. Between the trimmed V and J ends, which lost 4 bases and 2 bases, there was a span of 12 bases. CDR3 region: CASSSGGGRNQPQHF. The CDR3 bases are TGTGCCAGCAGTTCCGGGGGAGGGCGCAATCAGCCCCAGCATTTT.

Regarding this clone: The same CDR3 also results from other DNA sequences found in this sample. The chain is built from TRBV7-3 and TRBJ2-7; either TRBD1 or TRBD2 may supply D (5 bases each). In germline, CDR1 is SGHTA, CDR2 FQGTGA. Trimming took off 5 bases at V and 3 bases at J, with 11 bases between the two ends. The CDR3 sequence is 13 residues long. The CDR3 reads CASSPGPNYEQYF. The CDR3 bases are TGTGCCAGCAGCCCGGGACCGAACTACGAGCAGTACTTC.

The genes are TRBV28 and TRBJ1-3, with 7 bases aligning to TRBD1. After removal of 6 bases from V and 0 bases from J, the junction contained 5 bases not matched to a gene. The CDR3 is made up of 15 amino acids. Germline V gives CDR1 MDHEN, CDR2 SYDVKM. CDR3 loop: CASSRTGNSGNTIYF. Written as DNA, the CDR3 is TGTGCCAGCAGCCGGACAGGCAACTCTGGAAACACCATATATTTT.

The rearrangement uses TRBV11-2 and TRBJ2-4, with TRBD1 matching over 7 bases. Germline lookup yields CDR1 SGHAT and CDR2 FQNNGV. CDR3 length: 16 residues. V lost 3 bases, J lost 3 bases, and 8 bases stayed unmatched. CDR3 protein: CASSFIQGVGKNIQYF. The CDR3 DNA sequence: TGTGCCAGCAGCTTTATCCAGGGGGTGGGCAAAAACATTCAGTACTTC.

The J gene is TRBJ1-1, the V gene TRBV2; no clear D. V was clipped by 11 bases and J by 0 bases, with 13 bases between them. The length of the CDR3 is 13 residues. CDR1 is SNHLY, CDR2 FYNNEI, per germline. The DNA for the CDR3 is TGTGCCGGGTTAGCTGACATGAACACTGAAGCTTTCTTT. It is translated as CAGLADMNTEAFF.

This clone came up once. V usage is TRBV7-2 and J usage is TRBJ2-3; 7 bases line up with TRBD2. Germline trimming cut 1 base from V and 9 bases from J; bases unmatched to any gene: 7. CDR1 and CDR2 (germline): SGHTA, FQGNSA. The CDR3 is made up of 14 amino acids. The DNA for the CDR3 is TGTGCCAGCAGCTTAGGGACTAGTCCAAAAACGCAGTATTTT. It specifies CASSLGTSPKTQYF.

J is TRBJ2-5 and V is TRBV7-2; 7 bases match TRBD2. The CDR3 loop spans 13 amino acids. Germline values: CDR1 SGHTA, CDR2 FQGNSA. With V trimmed by 11 bases and J by 5 bases, 11 bases remained unmatched. The CDR3, as DNA: TGTGCCGCCGCGGGGAGGGTTCGGGAGACCCAGTACTTC. Translated, it gives CAAAGRVRETQYF.

This clone was observed a few times. The chain couples TRBV5-1 to TRBJ2-7, with TRBD2 identical over 7 bases. CDR3 length: 15 amino acids. V shed 6 bases, J shed 2 bases, and the junction held 11 bases outside the gene matches. Germline CDR1 reads SGHRS; CDR2 reads YFSETQ. The CDR3 DNA reads as TGCGCCAGCAACCCCAGCGGCGGGGGAGCCTACGAGCAGTACTTC. Its translation is CASNPSGGGAYEQYF.

In DNA, the CDR3 is TGTGCCAGCAGCTTATACCTAGACTCCTACGAGCAGTACTTC. This encodes CASSLYLDSYEQYF. The gene calls are TRBV11-1 and TRBJ2-7; D gene ambiguous. CDR1 SGHAT and CDR2 FQDESV come from the germline V gene (reference sequence). V dropped 2 bases and J dropped 0 bases, with 8 bases sitting between them. The CDR3 sequence is 14 residues long.

In this sample, this clone turned up once. The rearrangement joins TRBV7-2 to TRBJ2-2; the match to TRBD1 covers 9 bases. This CDR3 spans 15 amino acids. Germline V gives CDR1 SGHTA, CDR2 FQGNSA. V lost 5 bases, J lost 3 bases, and 4 bases stayed unmatched. CDR3 amino acids: CASSQGDRDTGELFF. The CDR3 nucleotides are TGTGCCAGCAGCCAAGGGGACAGGGACACCGGGGAGCTGTTTTTT.

The rearrangement uses TRBV28 and TRBJ1-2; D perhaps matches TRBD1 (5 bases). In germline, CDR1 is MDHEN, CDR2 SYDVKM. With 7 bases removed from V and 6 bases from J, the gap between germline ends came to 15 bases. CDR3 length: 13 residues. The CDR3 loop reads CASTPEGLDGYTF. The CDR3 DNA reads TGTGCCAGCACCCCTGAGGGGCTGGATGGCTACACCTTC.

The V and J genes are TRBV14 and TRBJ2-1, with 8 bases identical to TRBD1. V lost 4 bases and J lost 3; bases outside the gene matches: 5. The CDR3 extends over 15 amino acids. The V gene's germline CDR1 is SGHDN and CDR2 FVKESK. DNA for the CDR3: TGTGCCAGCAGCCGAGGGACAGGACACTACAATGAGCAGTTCTTC. This sequence encodes CASSRGTGHYNEQFF.

V is TRBV4-1 and J is TRBJ2-1, with D possibly called TRBD1 or TRBD2 (5 bases each). Trimming removed 4 bases from V and 8 bases from J, with 15 bases in between. The CDR3 consists of 14 residues. CDR1 and CDR2 from the germline V gene are MGHRA and YSYEKL. CDR3 coding DNA: TGCGCCAGCAGCCGCCCCGGGGCTGTAGATGAGCAGTTCTTC. Its protein product is CASSRPGAVDEQFF.

V usage is TRBV6-4 and J usage is TRBJ2-2; possibly TRBD1 or TRBD2 for D (5 bases each). The CDR3 extends over 14 amino acids. The germline gives CDR1 MRHNA, CDR2 SNTAGT. Deletions cut 4 bases from V and 0 bases from J, with 6 bases between. The CDR3 sequence: CASSGGANTGELFF. CDR3 coding DNA: TGTGCCAGCAGTGGAGGGGCGAACACCGGGGAGCTGTTTTTT.

This chain links TRBV19 with TRBJ1-2, with TRBD1 as a possible D gene (5 bases). The CDR3 contains 13 residues. Germline V gene data show CDR1 as LNHDA and CDR2 as SQIVND (reference sequence). Trimming pared 5 bases from V and 5 bases from J, leaving 12 bases between. The CDR3 region has the DNA TGTGCCAGTAGTCCGGAGACAGATTATGGCTACACCTTC. Its translation is CASSPETDYGYTF.